This T cell receptor beta chain was observed in a study of blood T cells in healthy people across ages. Germline lookup yields CDR1 SGHTA and CDR2 FQGNSA. The V and J ends lost 4 bases and 8 bases, in that order; junction bases with no gene match: 15. The CDR3 totals 16 residues. A second PCR of 7 to 11 cycles used a sample-barcoded 5' primer and a J-beta primer mix. TCRdb re-analysed the 5' RACE reads in MiXCR, keeping a single row per CDR3 protein. The repertoire holds 780,000 or so distinct CDR3 sequences, with roughly 50% as singletons. Sequenced material: blood. This TCR was recovered from a man older than 75 in good health. The rearrangement uses TRBV7-2 and TRBJ1-2; 8 nucleotides align to TRBD1. The CDR3 loop is CASSSRTGTAPDGYTF. The DNA of the CDR3 is TGTGCCAGCAGCTCTAGGACAGGGACGGCCCCGGACGGCTACACCTTC.